This TCR beta chain was sequenced for a study of post-analysis software for immune sequencing data. Study-level background: There were relapsing-remitting, secondary progressive and progressive-relapsing multiple sclerosis among the disease courses included.

Study-wide findings and caveats: Patients with multiple sclerosis recorded significantly lower normalized Chao1 diversity than controls, the study found. Samples sharing a preparation batch grouped tightly together when assessed by F measure. TRBV5-6, TRBV5-1 and TRBV20-1 were among 4 or 5 TRBV segments more frequent in patients than controls.

About this clonotype itself: The antigen remains undetermined.

cDNA libraries of TCR beta carried unique molecular identifiers. The authors obtained roughly 550,000 cDNA molecules from roughly 1 to 10 million T cells. Each CDR3 protein gets one entry after TCRdb re-called the PCR reads with MiXCR. Of about half a million distinct CDR3 sequences listed, roughly 45% were seen once; the top ten hold 12%. Germline V gives CDR1 MDHEN, CDR2 SYDVKM. Trimming cost V 5 bases and J 1 base; bases outside gene matches: 5. This CDR3 spans 16 amino acids. This TCR derives from a girl between 10 and 17 years old with multiple sclerosis. The J gene is TRBJ2-3, the V gene TRBV28; 11 bases map to TRBD2. Sequencing used blood. CDR3 nucleotide sequence: TGTGCCAGCAGTGCTCTAGCGGGAGGTGGCACAGATACGCAGTATTTT. Residues: CASSALAGGGTDTQYF.